This T cell receptor (beta chain) is drawn from a study of shared clonotypes between healthy human individuals. The study, taken as a whole, reports: An anticipated effect of sequencing depth on clonotype sharing among donors was recognized. Estimated clonotype richness was generally higher in naive than memory subsets.

The V end was cut by 0 bases, the J end by 7 bases, with 9 bases between. The CDR3 runs 13 residues. Germline V lookup: CDR1 WSHSY, CDR2 SAAADI. This was a deep-level run. Generated by immunoSEQ multiplex PCR, the TCRdb table keeps only in-frame clones and is missing some. The table records roughly 2.2 million clones, 92% of them present only once. Comment on this clone: Antigen unknown.

Every donor, a Caucasian adult, lived in Nashville, Tennessee. The chain has TRBV10-2 and TRBJ1-2; tentatively, D is TRBD1 (5 bases). The receptor's source is a man between 18 and 29 years old in good health. Some clones in this sample may be carry-over from other donors' samples. Input material: naive CD4+ T cells from PBMCs. Indicated subset: CD45RA+ positively selected. Here the CDR3 DNA reads TGCGCCAGCAGTGAGTCGCTGGGGGGTGGCTACACCTTC. Amino acids: CASSESLGGGYTF.